This T cell receptor (beta chain) was identified during a study of sequential checkpoint blockade in melanoma. In the study overall: Each arm's sequence ended with maintenance nivolumab.

Some clones are missing from TCRdb's copy, which holds only in-frame ones; the method was immunoSEQ multiplex PCR. The sample includes about 20,000 clones, 82% of them seen just once. This CDR3 comprises 15 residues. Trimming took 4 bases from V and 3 from J, leaving 15 bases between them. Per the germline V gene, CDR1 is LGHNA and CDR2 is YSLEER. Treatment described: randomized to nivolumab then ipilimumab (arm A) or the reverse (arm B). DNA-damaging chemotherapy had not been given to any patient beforehand. PBMC sorting kept live CD3+CD8+ cells without CD19 or CD56. The sequence derives from a human donor with melanoma. V is TRBV4-3 and J is TRBJ2-5; tentatively, D is TRBD2 (5 bases). This specimen was CD8+ T cells sorted from blood (inferred from file names), taken from a patient given nivolumab and ipilimumab in sequence. The CDR3 reads CASSPNSWGEETQYF. CDR3 sequence (DNA): TGCGCCAGCAGCCCGAACTCTTGGGGAGAAGAGACCCAGTACTTC.